The clone carrying this TCR beta chain showed up many times. The sample belongs to a study of T cell responses to AZD1222 COVID-19 vaccine. Measured with immunoSEQ multiplex PCR; TCRdb has only the in-frame clones, and not every one. The table lists 180,000 or so clones, about 90% of them singletons, with about 1.5% in the top ten. V gave up 5 bases and J gave up 3 bases; unmatched junction bases: 11. The CDR3 runs to 18 residues. Germline-derived CDR1 and CDR2 are LNHDA and SQIVND (reference sequence). The sequencing used peripheral blood, collected 28 days after the second AZD1222 dose. This chain uses TRBV19 with TRBJ2-2, with TRBD2 matching 11 bases. This sequence originates from an adult who received the AZD1222 COVID-19 vaccine. CDR3 DNA sequence: TGTGCCAGTAGTGGTCAGACTAGCGGGACTCCCTACACCGGGGAGCTGTTTTTT. Translated: CASSGQTSGTPYTGELFF.